The rows below give T cell receptor beta chains drawn from one sample of a study of T cell responses to AZD1222 COVID-19 vaccine. Measured with immunoSEQ multiplex PCR; TCRdb has only the in-frame clones, and not every one. The sample carries 79,000 or so clones, 60% to 85% recorded once. The specimen was peripheral blood, collected 28 days after the second dose of the MenACWY control vaccine. The receptors stem from an adult who received the MenACWY meningococcal vaccine as a control. Both conserved end residues are part of each CDR3. A D gene is named only where the DNA matches it firmly. Clone size is shown for a subset of rows, as once, few, many or a class of expanded clone.

>NA|TRBJ2-1|once|TRBV11-2
CASSFMGGAPDEQFF
TGTGCCAGCAGCTTTATGGGGGGGGCCCCCGATGAGCAGTTCTTC
>TRBD2|TRBJ2-7|NA|TRBV29-1
CSVLAGTYEQYF
TGCAGCGTGTTAGCGGGGACCTACGAGCAGTACTTC
>NA|TRBJ1-5|NA|TRBV28
CASRILEGRLGNQPQHF
TGTGCCAGCAGGATCCTTGAGGGGAGGTTGGGCAATCAGCCCCAGCATTTT
>NA|TRBJ1-1|NA|TRBV5-5
CASSPRASDTEAFF
TGTGCCAGCAGCCCCCGGGCCTCGGACACTGAAGCTTTCTTT
>TRBD1|TRBJ2-1|NA|TRBV9
CASAPRDRGFYEQFF
TGTGCCAGCGCGCCCCGGGACAGGGGGTTCTATGAGCAGTTCTTC
>NA|TRBJ2-1|NA|TRBV7-9
CASTRSGNYNEQFF
TGTGCCAGCACCCGTAGCGGCAACTACAATGAGCAGTTCTTC
>TRBD1|TRBJ1-1|NA|TRBV5-8
CASSITGESF
TGTGCCAGCAGCATCACAGGGGAGAGCTTT
>TRBD1|TRBJ2-7|NA|TRBV11-2
CASSPGTGYEQYF
TGTGCCAGCAGCCCCGGGACAGGCTACGAGCAGTACTTC
>NA|TRBJ2-7|NA|TRBV30
CAWSPLQGKSSYEQYF
TGTGCCTGGAGCCCGTTACAGGGAAAATCGTCCTACGAGCAGTACTTC
>TRBD1|TRBJ1-6|once|TRBV6-2/TRBV6-3
CASTPGTGNNSPLHF
TGTGCCAGCACCCCAGGGACAGGGAATAATTCACCCCTCCACTTT
>NA|TRBJ1-6|NA|TRBV7-7
CASSSSQQSSYNSPLHF
TGTGCTAGCAGCTCCAGCCAACAGAGCTCCTATAATTCACCCCTCCACTTT
>NA|TRBJ2-2|NA|TRBV7-9
CASSLNSANTGELFF
TGTGCCAGCAGCTTAAACAGCGCGAACACCGGGGAGCTGTTTTTT
>NA|TRBJ1-3|NA|TRBV24-1
CATSDSRSGNTIYF
TGTGCCACCAGTGATTCACGAAGCGGAAACACCATATATTTT
>NA|TRBJ2-7|NA|TRBV7-9
CASSSSKGAGYYEQYF
TGTGCCAGCAGCTCAAGTAAGGGTGCCGGCTACTACGAGCAGTACTTC
>NA|TRBJ2-2|NA|TRBV18
CASSPRGLATNTGELFF
TGTGCCAGCTCACCGCGGGGACTTGCGACGAACACCGGGGAGCTGTTTTTT
>NA|TRBJ1-5|NA|TRBV2
CASRGSTATNQPQHF
TGTGCCAGCAGGGGGTCGACAGCCACGAATCAGCCCCAGCATTTT
>NA|TRBJ2-1|NA|TRBV19
CASSPGSRTGEQFF
TGTGCCAGTAGTCCAGGCAGCAGGACGGGTGAGCAGTTCTTC
>NA|TRBJ2-3|NA|TRBV7-9
CASGGADTQYF
TGTGCCAGCGGAGGTGCAGATACGCAGTATTTT
>NA|TRBJ1-5|NA|TRBV28
CASSSGGGGRPQHF
TGTGCCAGCAGTTCGGGGGGCGGGGGAAGGCCCCAGCATTTT
>NA|TRBJ2-7|NA|TRBV6-5
CASTNRERGEQYF
TGTGCCAGCACAAACAGGGAAAGGGGCGAGCAGTACTTC
>TRBD2|TRBJ2-7|NA|TRBV29-1
CSVLLAGTYEQYF
TGCAGCGTTCTCCTAGCGGGAACTTACGAGCAGTACTTC
>NA|TRBJ1-2|NA|TRBV28
CASSDLWGYTF
TGTGCCAGCAGTGACCTATGGGGCTACACCTTC
>NA|TRBJ2-3|NA|TRBV6-2/TRBV6-3
CASSYRAPDTQYF
TGTGCCAGCAGTTACAGGGCCCCAGATACGCAGTATTTT
>TRBD2|TRBJ2-1|NA|TRBV2
CASSEASGSPDEQFF
TGTGCCAGCAGTGAGGCTAGCGGGAGTCCGGATGAGCAGTTCTTC
>NA|TRBJ1-6|NA|TRBV28
CASSLGSSYNSPLHF
TGTGCCAGCAGTTTAGGCAGCTCCTATAATTCACCCCTCCACTTT
>TRBD1|TRBJ1-2|NA|TRBV7-9
CASSTWTGTLNYGYTF
TGTGCCAGCAGCACCTGGACAGGAACCCTTAACTATGGCTACACCTTC
>TRBD1|TRBJ1-2|NA|TRBV18
CASSPPGQGASGYTF
TGTGCCAGCTCACCCCCCGGACAGGGGGCGAGCGGCTACACCTTC
>NA|TRBJ1-1|NA|TRBV4-1
CASSQVVGYTEAFF
TGCGCCAGCAGCCAAGTAGTAGGCTACACTGAAGCTTTCTTT
>NA|TRBJ1-1|NA|TRBV7-9
CASSTQGTEAFF
TGTGCCAGCAGCACACAGGGCACTGAAGCTTTCTTT
>NA|TRBJ1-1|NA|TRBV15
CATSREQVTEAFF
TGTGCCACCAGCAGAGAACAAGTTACTGAAGCTTTCTTT
>TRBD1|TRBJ2-1|few|TRBV9
CASSVEGTGGNEQFF
TGTGCCAGCAGCGTAGAGGGTACAGGGGGAAATGAGCAGTTCTTC
>NA|TRBJ2-2|NA|TRBV11-3
CASSAGTNGELFF
TGTGCCAGCAGCGCGGGGACAAACGGGGAGCTGTTTTTT
>TRBD2|TRBJ2-5|NA|TRBV7-7
CASSLGASGQETQYF
TGTGCTAGCAGCTTAGGGGCTAGCGGCCAAGAGACCCAGTACTTC
>NA|TRBJ2-1|once|TRBV4-3
CASSQEIQHEQFF
TGCGCCAGCAGCCAAGAGATACAGCACGAGCAGTTCTTC
>NA|TRBJ2-2|NA|TRBV7-2
CASSLAGGMNTGELFF
TGTGCCAGCAGCTTAGCCGGAGGGATGAACACCGGGGAGCTGTTTTTT
>NA|TRBJ2-7|NA|TRBV7-9
CASSPQGGRRFYEQYF
TGTGCCAGCAGCCCACAGGGTGGGAGGAGGTTCTACGAGCAGTACTTC
>NA|TRBJ2-7|NA|TRBV28
CASSPDWYEQYF
TGTGCCAGCAGCCCGGATTGGTACGAGCAGTACTTC
>NA|TRBJ1-3|NA|TRBV7-2
CASSPSLYSGNTIYF
TGTGCCAGCAGCCCCTCCCTTTACTCTGGAAACACCATATATTTT
>NA|TRBJ1-2|NA|TRBV19
CASSIQGLSNYGYTF
TGTGCCAGTAGTATACAGGGACTCAGTAACTATGGCTACACCTTC
>TRBD1|TRBJ2-7|NA|TRBV5-4
CASSSGQESYEQYF
TGTGCCAGCAGCTCTGGACAGGAATCCTACGAGCAGTACTTC
>NA|TRBJ2-4|NA|TRBV7-2
CASSLFERNIQYF
TGTGCCAGCAGCTTATTTGAAAGGAACATTCAGTACTTC
>NA|TRBJ2-5|NA|TRBV18
CASSRGSQETQYF
TGTGCCAGCTCACGGGGGTCCCAAGAGACCCAGTACTTC
>NA|TRBJ2-3|NA|TRBV12-3/TRBV12-4
CASGGLTQYF
TGTGCCAGCGGGGGGCTTACGCAGTATTTT
>NA|TRBJ2-1|NA|TRBV28
CASSPTTSPNEQFF
TGTGCCAGCAGTCCTACTACAAGTCCGAATGAGCAGTTCTTC
>TRBD1|TRBJ1-5|once|TRBV19
CASRTGDNQPQHF
TGTGCCAGTCGGACAGGGGACAATCAGCCCCAGCATTTT
>TRBD2|TRBJ2-1|NA|TRBV7-9
CASSPTVAGPGDHEQFF
TGTGCCAGCAGCCCTACTGTAGCGGGGCCGGGGGACCATGAGCAGTTCTTC
>TRBD1|TRBJ2-2|once|TRBV7-3
CASSSDRGSDTGELFF
TGTGCCAGCAGCTCCGACAGGGGTTCGGACACCGGGGAGCTGTTTTTT
>NA|TRBJ1-3|NA|TRBV15
CATSRDIAGGNTIYF
TGTGCCACCAGCAGAGATATTGCGGGCGGAAACACCATATATTTT
>NA|TRBJ1-1|NA|TRBV5-1
CASSLEFNTEAFF
TGCGCCAGCAGCTTGGAGTTTAACACTGAAGCTTTCTTT
>TRBD1|TRBJ2-7|NA|TRBV4-3
CASSSHRGSYEQYF
TGCGCCAGCAGCTCTCACAGGGGTTCCTACGAGCAGTACTTC
>NA|TRBJ2-3|NA|TRBV29-1
CSVGKGTDTQYF
TGCAGCGTCGGGAAGGGCACAGATACGCAGTATTTT
>NA|TRBJ2-2|few|TRBV4-1
CASSQGLWGTGELFF
TGCGCCAGCAGCCAAGGGCTGTGGGGCACCGGGGAGCTGTTTTTT
>TRBD1|TRBJ1-2|once|TRBV5-6
CASSPSYDRGPYGYTF
TGTGCCAGCAGCCCCAGCTACGACAGGGGGCCCTATGGCTACACCTTC
>NA|TRBJ1-6|NA|TRBV12-3/TRBV12-4
CASSKTNSPLHF
TGTGCCAGCAGTAAAACGAATTCACCCCTCCACTTT
>NA|TRBJ2-1|NA|TRBV5-1
CASSDIAANNNEQFF
TGCGCCAGCAGCGACATAGCGGCCAATAACAATGAGCAGTTCTTC